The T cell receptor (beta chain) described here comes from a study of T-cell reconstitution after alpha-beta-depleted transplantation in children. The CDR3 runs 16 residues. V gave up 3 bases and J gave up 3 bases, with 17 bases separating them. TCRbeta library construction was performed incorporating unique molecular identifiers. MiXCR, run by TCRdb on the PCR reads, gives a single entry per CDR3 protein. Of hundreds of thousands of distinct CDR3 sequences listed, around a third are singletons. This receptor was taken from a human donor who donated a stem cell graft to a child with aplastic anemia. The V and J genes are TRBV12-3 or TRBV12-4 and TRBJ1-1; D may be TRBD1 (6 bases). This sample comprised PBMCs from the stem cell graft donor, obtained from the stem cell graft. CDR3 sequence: CASSFRGVRVDTEAFF. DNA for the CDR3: TGTGCCAGCAGTTTTAGGGGGGTAAGGGTCGACACTGAAGCTTTCTTT.